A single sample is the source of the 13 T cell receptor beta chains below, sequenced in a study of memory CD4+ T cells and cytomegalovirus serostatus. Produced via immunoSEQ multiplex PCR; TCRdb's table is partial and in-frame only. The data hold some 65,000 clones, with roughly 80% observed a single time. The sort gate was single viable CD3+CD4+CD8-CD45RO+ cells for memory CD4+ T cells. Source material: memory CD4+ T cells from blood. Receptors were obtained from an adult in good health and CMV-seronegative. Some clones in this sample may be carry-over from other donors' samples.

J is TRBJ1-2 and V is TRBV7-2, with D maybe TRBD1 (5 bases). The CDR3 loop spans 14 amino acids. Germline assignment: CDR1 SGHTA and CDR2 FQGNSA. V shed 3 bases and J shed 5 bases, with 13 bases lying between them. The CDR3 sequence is CASSFVRGGYGYTF. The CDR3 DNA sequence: TGTGCCAGCAGCTTCGTCCGGGGGGGATATGGCTACACCTTC. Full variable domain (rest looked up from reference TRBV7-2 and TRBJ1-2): GAGVSQSPSNKVTEKGKDVELRCDPISGHTALYWYRQSLGQGLEFLIYFQGNSAPDKSGLPSDRFSAERTGGSVSTLTIQRTQQEDSAVYLCASSFVRGGYGYTFGSGTRLTVV.

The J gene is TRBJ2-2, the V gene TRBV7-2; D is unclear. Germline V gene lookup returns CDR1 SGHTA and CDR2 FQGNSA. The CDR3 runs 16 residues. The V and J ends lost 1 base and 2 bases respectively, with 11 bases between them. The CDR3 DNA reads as TGTGCCAGCAGCTTAGGGTCGTCAGCTAACACCGGGGAGCTGTTTTTT. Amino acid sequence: CASSLGSSANTGELFF.

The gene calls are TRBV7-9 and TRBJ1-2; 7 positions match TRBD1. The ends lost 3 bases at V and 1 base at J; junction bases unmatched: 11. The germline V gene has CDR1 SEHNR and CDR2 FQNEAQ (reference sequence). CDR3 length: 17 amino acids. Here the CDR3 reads CASSFIRDSYSNYGYTF. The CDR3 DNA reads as TGTGCCAGCAGCTTTATCCGGGACAGCTATAGTAACTATGGCTACACCTTC. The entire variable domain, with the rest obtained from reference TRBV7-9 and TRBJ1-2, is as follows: DTGVSQNPRHKITKRGQNVTFRCDPISEHNRLYWYRQTLGQGPEFLTYFQNEAQLEKSRLLSDRFSAERPKGSFSTLEIQRTEQGDSAMYLCASSFIRDSYSNYGYTFGSGTRLTVV.

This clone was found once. The CDR3 reads CASSQGTEIGAFF. As DNA, the CDR3 is TGTGCCAGCAGCCAGGGGACGGAAATAGGTGCTTTCTTT. The J gene is TRBJ1-1, the V gene TRBV11-3, with a weak D call TRBD1 (6 bases). The germline CDR1 and CDR2 sequences are SGHNT and YENEEA. V gave up 5 bases and J gave up 11 bases, with 18 bases separating them. CDR3 length: 13 amino acids.

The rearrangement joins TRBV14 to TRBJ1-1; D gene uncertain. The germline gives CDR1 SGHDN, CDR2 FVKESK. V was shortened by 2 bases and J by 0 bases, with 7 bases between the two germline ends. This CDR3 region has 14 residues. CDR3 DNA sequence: TGTGCCAGCAGCCAATTGGGGTTGAACACTGAAGCTTTCTTT. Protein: CASSQLGLNTEAFF.

This chain's CDR3 is CASSQTLGQPNQPQHF. DNA for the CDR3: TGCGCCAGCAGCCAGACCTTGGGACAGCCAAATCAGCCCCAGCATTTT. The chain has TRBV4-1 and TRBJ1-5; TRBD1 matches 7 bases. Germline trimming cut 3 bases from V and 4 bases from J; bases unmatched to any gene: 9. The CDR3 runs to 16 residues. Germline values: CDR1 MGHRA, CDR2 YSYEKL.

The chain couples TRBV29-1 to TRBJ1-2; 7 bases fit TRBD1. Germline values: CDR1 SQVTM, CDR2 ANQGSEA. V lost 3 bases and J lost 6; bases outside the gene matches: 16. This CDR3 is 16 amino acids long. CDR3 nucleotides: TGCAGCGTTGATCAGAACGGGACAGCCCGTACCAATGGCTACACCTTC. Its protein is CSVDQNGTARTNGYTF. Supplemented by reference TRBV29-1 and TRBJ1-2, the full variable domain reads SAVISQKPSRDICQRGTSLTIQCQVDSQVTMMFWYRQQPGQSLTLIATANQGSEATYESGFVIDKFPISRPNLTFSTLTVSNMSPEDSSIYLCSVDQNGTARTNGYTFGSGTRLTVV.

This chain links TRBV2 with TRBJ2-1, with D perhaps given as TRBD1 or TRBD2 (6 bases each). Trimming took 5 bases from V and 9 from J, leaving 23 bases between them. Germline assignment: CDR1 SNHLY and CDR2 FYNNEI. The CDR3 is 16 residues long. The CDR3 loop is CASSLQGGPPGSEQFF. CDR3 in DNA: TGTGCCAGCAGTTTACAGGGAGGCCCCCCGGGGAGTGAGCAGTTCTTC. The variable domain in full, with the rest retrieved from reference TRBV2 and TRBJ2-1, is EPEVTQTPSHQVTQMGQEVILRCVPISNHLYFYWYRQILGQKVEFLVSFYNNEISEKSEIFDDQFSVERPDGSNFTLKIRSTKLEDSAMYFCASSLQGGPPGSEQFFGPGTRLTVL.

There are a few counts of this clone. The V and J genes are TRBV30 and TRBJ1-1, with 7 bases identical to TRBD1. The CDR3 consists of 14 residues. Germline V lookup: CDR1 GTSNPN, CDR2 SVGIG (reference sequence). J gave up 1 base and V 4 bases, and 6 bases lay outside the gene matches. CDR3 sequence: CAWNPGQWNTEAFF. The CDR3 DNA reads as TGTGCCTGGAATCCGGGACAGTGGAACACTGAAGCTTTCTTT.

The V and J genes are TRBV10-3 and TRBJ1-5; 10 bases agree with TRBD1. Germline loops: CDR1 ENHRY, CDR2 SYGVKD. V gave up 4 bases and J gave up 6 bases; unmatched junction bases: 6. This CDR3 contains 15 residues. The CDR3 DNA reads TGTGCCATCAGTGGACGGGACAGGGGACTTCAGCCCCAGCATTTT. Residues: CAISGRDRGLQPQHF.

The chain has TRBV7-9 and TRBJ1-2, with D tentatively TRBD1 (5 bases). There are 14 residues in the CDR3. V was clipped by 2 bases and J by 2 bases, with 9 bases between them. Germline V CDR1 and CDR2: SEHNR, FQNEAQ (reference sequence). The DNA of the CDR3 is TGTGCCAGCAGCTTAATGGGACTGAACTATGGCTACACCTTC. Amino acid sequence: CASSLMGLNYGYTF. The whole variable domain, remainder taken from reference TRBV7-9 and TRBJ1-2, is DTGVSQNPRHKITKRGQNVTFRCDPISEHNRLYWYRQTLGQGPEFLTYFQNEAQLEKSRLLSDRFSAERPKGSFSTLEIQRTEQGDSAMYLCASSLMGLNYGYTFGSGTRLTVV.

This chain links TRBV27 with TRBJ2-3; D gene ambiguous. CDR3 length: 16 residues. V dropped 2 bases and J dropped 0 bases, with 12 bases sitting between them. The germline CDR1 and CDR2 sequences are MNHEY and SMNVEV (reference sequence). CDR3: CASSLISSASTDTQYF. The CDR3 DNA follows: TGTGCCAGCAGTTTAATTTCCTCGGCTAGCACAGATACGCAGTATTTT.

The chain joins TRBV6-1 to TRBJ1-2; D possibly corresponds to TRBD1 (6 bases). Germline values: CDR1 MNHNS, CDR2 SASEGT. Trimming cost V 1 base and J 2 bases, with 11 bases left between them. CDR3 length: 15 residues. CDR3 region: CASSEDYRVNYGYTF. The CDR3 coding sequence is TGTGCCAGCAGTGAAGATTACAGGGTAAACTATGGCTACACCTTC.